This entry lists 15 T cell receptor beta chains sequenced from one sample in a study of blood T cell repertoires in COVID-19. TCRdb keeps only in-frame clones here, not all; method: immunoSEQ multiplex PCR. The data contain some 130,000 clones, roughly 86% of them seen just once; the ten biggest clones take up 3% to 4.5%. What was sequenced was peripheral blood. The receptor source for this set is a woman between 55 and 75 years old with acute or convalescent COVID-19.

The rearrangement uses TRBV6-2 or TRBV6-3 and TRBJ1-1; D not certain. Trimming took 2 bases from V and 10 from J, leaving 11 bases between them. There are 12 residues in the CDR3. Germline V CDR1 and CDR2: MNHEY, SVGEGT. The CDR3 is CASSYKRKTAFF. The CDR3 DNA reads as TGTGCCAGCAGTTACAAGAGAAAAACAGCTTTCTTT.

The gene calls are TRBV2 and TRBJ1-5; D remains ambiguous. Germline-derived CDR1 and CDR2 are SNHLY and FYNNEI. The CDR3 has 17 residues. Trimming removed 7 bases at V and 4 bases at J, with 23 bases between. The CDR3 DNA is TGTGCCAGCACTAAGGCCGTCCTTACCTCGGGTAATCAGCCCCAGCATTTT. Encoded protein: CASTKAVLTSGNQPQHF.

CDR3 DNA sequence: TGTGCCAGTAGTGGGGGCAGGATCTATGGCTACACCTTC. Protein: CASSGGRIYGYTF. The genes are TRBV19 and TRBJ1-2; TRBD1 is a possible D gene (6 bases). Trimming shortened V by 5 bases and J by 4 bases, and 11 bases separated the two germline ends. The germline V gene has CDR1 LNHDA and CDR2 SQIVND (reference sequence). This CDR3 region has 13 residues.

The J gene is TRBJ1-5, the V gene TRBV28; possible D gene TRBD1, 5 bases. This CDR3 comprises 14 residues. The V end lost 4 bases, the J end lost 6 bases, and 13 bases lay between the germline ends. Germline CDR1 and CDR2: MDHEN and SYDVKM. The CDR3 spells CASSSGGTRQPQHF. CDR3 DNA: TGTGCCAGCAGTTCCGGGGGGACCCGTCAGCCCCAGCATTTT.

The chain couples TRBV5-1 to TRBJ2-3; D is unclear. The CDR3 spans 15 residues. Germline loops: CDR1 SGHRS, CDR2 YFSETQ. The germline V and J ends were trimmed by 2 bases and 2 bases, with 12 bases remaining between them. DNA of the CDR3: TGCGCCAGCAGCTTCGAGGCCAGATCCACAGATACGCAGTATTTT. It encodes CASSFEARSTDTQYF.

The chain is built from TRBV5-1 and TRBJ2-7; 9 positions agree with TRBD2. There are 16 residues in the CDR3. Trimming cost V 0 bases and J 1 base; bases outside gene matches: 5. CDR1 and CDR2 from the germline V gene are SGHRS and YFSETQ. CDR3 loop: CASSLERGRGSYEQYF. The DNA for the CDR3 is TGCGCCAGCAGCTTGGAACGCGGGAGGGGGTCCTACGAGCAGTACTTC.

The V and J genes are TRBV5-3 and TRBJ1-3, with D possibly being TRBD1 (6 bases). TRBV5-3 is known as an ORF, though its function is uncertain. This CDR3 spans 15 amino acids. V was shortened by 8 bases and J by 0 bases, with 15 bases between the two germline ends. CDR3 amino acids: CASTSGTLSGNTIYF. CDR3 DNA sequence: TGTGCCAGTACGTCCGGGACACTCTCTGGAAACACCATATATTTT.

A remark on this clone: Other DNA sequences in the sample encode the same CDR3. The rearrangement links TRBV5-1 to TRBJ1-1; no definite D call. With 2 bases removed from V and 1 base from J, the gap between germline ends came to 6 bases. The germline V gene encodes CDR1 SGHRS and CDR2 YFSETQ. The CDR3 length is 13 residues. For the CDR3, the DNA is TGCGCCAGCAGCTTAGACTCGAACACTGAAGCTTTCTTT. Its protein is CASSLDSNTEAFF.

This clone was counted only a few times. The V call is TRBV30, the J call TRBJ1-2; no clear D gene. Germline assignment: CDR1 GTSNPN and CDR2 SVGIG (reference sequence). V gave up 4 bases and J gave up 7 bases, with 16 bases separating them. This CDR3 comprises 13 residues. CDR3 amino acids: CAWTVVGRGGYTF. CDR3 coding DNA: TGTGCCTGGACCGTAGTAGGGAGAGGTGGCTACACCTTC.

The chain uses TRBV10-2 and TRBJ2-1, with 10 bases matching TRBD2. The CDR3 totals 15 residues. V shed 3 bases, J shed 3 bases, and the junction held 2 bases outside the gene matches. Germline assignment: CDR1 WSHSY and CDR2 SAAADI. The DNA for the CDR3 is TGCGCCAGCAGTGAACTAGCGGGATTCTACAATGAGCAGTTCTTC. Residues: CASSELAGFYNEQFF.

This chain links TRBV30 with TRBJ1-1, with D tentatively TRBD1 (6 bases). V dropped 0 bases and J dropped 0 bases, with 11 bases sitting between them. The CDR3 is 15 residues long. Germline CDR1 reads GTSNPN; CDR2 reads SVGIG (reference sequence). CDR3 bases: TGTGCCTGGAGTGTCAGGGGCAGTATGAACACTGAAGCTTTCTTT. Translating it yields CAWSVRGSMNTEAFF.

The CDR3 bases are TGTGCCAGCAGAGCACGGACAGGAGCCTACGAGCAGTACTTC. Protein sequence: CASRARTGAYEQYF. This chain links TRBV6-5 with TRBJ2-7; TRBD1 matches at 7 bases. CDR1 and CDR2 from the germline V gene are MNHEY and SVGAGI. V shed 6 bases and J 2 bases; nucleotides not matched to a gene: 7. The CDR3 runs 14 residues.

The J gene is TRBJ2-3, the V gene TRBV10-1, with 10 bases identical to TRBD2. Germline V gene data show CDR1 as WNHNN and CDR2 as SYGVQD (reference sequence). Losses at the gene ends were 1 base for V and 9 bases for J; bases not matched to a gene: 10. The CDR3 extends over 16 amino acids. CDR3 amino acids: CASSEFQAGGPPTQYF. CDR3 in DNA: TGCGCCAGCAGTGAGTTCCAAGCGGGAGGGCCTCCGACGCAGTATTTT.

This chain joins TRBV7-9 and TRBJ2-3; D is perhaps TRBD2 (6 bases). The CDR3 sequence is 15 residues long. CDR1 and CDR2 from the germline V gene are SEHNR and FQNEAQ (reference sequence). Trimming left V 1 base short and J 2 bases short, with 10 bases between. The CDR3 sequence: CASSLGDSLTDTQYF. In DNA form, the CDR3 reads TGTGCCAGCAGCTTAGGGGACTCCCTCACAGATACGCAGTATTTT.

The CDR3 loop is CASSRSGGQPQHF. CDR3 DNA: TGTGCCAGTAGCCGCAGTGGGGGCCAGCCCCAGCATTTT. The rearrangement joins TRBV19 to TRBJ1-5; D may be TRBD1 (6 bases). Trimming shortened V by 6 bases and J by 7 bases, and 13 bases separated the two germline ends. The CDR3 loop spans 13 amino acids. Germline V gives CDR1 LNHDA, CDR2 SQIVND (reference sequence).